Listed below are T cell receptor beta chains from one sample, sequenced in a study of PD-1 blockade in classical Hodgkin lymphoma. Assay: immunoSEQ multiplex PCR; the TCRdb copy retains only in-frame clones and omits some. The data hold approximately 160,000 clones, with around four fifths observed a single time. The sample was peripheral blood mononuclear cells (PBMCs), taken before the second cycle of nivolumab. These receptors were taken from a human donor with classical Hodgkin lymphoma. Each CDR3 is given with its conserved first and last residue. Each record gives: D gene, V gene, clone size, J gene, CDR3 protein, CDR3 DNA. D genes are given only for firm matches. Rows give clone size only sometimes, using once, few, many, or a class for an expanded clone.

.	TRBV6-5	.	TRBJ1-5	CASRNQGYDQPQHF	TGTGCCAGCAGAAATCAGGGATACGATCAGCCCCAGCATTTT
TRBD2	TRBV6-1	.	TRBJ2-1	CASGERGGTNEQFF	TGTGCCAGCGGGGAGCGGGGGGGGACCAATGAGCAGTTCTTC
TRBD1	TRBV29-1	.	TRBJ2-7	CSVATGTGLRNEQYF	TGCAGCGTTGCCACCGGGACAGGGTTGAGAAACGAGCAGTACTTC
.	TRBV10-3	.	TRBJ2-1	CAIREGVYEQFF	TGTGCCATCAGAGAGGGGGTATATGAGCAGTTCTTC
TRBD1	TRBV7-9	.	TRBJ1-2	CASSPRQGILSDYGYTF	TGTGCCAGCAGCCCTAGACAGGGGATCCTCTCGGACTATGGCTACACCTTC
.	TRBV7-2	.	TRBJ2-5	CASGVRVQETQYF	TGTGCCAGCGGGGTGCGGGTTCAAGAGACCCAGTACTTC
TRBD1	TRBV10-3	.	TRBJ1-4	CAIRDRGEKLFF	TGTGCCATCAGGGACAGGGGAGAAAAACTGTTTTTT
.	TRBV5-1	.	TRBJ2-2	CASSLAITGQPGELFF	TGCGCCAGCAGCTTGGCTATCACCGGTCAGCCCGGGGAGCTGTTTTTT
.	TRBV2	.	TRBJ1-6	CASAPESAYNSPLHF	TGTGCCAGCGCCCCCGAAAGCGCCTATAATTCACCCCTCCACTTT
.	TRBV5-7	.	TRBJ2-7	CASSSNPGWTYSYEQYF	TGTGCCAGCAGCTCTAACCCCGGGTGGACATACTCCTACGAGCAGTACTTC
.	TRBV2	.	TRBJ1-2	CASRTDSYGYTF	TGTGCCAGCAGGACGGACAGCTATGGCTACACCTTC
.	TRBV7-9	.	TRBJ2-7	CASSLESTAWEQYF	TGTGCCAGCAGCTTAGAGTCTACCGCCTGGGAGCAGTACTTC
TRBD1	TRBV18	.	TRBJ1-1	CASSQPRGLNTEAFF	TGTGCCAGCTCACAGCCCAGGGGGCTGAACACTGAAGCTTTCTTT
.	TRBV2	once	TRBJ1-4	CASTPDGGLSEKLFF	TGTGCCAGCACCCCAGACGGGGGGCTAAGTGAAAAACTGTTTTTT
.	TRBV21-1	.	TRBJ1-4	CASSPLQGSNEKLFF	TGTGCCAGCAGCCCCCTACAGGGGTCTAATGAAAAACTGTTTTTT
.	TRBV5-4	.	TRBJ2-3	CASSPDRTGPDTQYF	TGTGCCAGCAGCCCAGACAGAACAGGTCCAGATACGCAGTATTTT
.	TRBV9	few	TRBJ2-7	CASSVGQESYEQYF	TGTGCCAGCAGCGTAGGACAGGAATCCTACGAGCAGTACTTC
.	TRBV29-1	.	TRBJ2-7	CSALGPGYEQYF	TGCAGCGCCCTCGGGCCCGGCTACGAGCAGTACTTC
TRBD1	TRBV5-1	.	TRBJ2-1	CASSRTGVRTYNEQFF	TGCGCCAGCAGCCGGACAGGGGTAAGGACCTACAATGAGCAGTTCTTC
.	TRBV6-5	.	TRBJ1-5	CASSRTVYQPQHF	TGTGCCAGCAGTAGGACAGTCTATCAGCCCCAGCATTTT
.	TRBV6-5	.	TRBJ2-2	CASSPPGNTGELFF	TGTGCCAGCAGCCCCCCCGGGAACACCGGGGAGCTGTTTTTT
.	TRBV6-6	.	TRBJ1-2	CASSYSSVYGYTF	TGTGCCAGCAGTTACTCCAGCGTATATGGCTACACCTTC
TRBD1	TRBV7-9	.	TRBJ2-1	CASSPRQGNRNEQFF	TGTGCCAGCAGCCCCCGACAGGGGAATCGCAATGAGCAGTTCTTC
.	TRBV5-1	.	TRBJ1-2	CASSDTGSVYYGYTF	TGCGCCAGCAGCGATACAGGGAGCGTATACTATGGCTACACCTTC
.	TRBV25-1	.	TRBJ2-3	CASRAYDTQYF	TGTGCCAGCAGGGCCTACGATACGCAGTATTTT
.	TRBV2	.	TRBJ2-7	CASKGDPYEQYF	TGTGCCAGCAAGGGGGACCCCTACGAGCAGTACTTC
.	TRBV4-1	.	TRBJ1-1	CASSQDWSAGISGAFF	TGCGCCAGCAGCCAAGATTGGAGCGCGGGGATCTCTGGAGCTTTCTTT
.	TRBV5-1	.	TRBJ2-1	CASSLGGAESYNEQFF	TGCGCCAGCAGCTTGGGAGGAGCGGAATCCTACAATGAGCAGTTCTTC
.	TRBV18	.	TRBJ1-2	CASSPTPFLYGYTF	TGTGCCAGCTCACCAACCCCGTTCCTCTATGGCTACACCTTC
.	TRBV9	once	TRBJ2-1	CASSVEEGEQFF	TGTGCCAGCAGCGTAGAGGAGGGGGAGCAGTTCTTC
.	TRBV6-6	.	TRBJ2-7	CASSYPRTALYEQYF	TGTGCCAGCAGTTACCCGAGGACAGCTCTCTACGAGCAGTACTTC
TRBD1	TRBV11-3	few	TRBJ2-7	CASSPDRGNEQYF	TGTGCCAGCAGCCCCGACAGGGGAAACGAGCAGTACTTC
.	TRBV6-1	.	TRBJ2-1	CASRLGEQFF	TGTGCCAGCAGGCTAGGTGAGCAGTTCTTC
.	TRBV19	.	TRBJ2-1	CASSIEGGRGYNEQFF	TGTGCCAGTAGTATAGAAGGGGGTAGGGGTTACAATGAGCAGTTCTTC
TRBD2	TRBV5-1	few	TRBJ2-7	CASSSAVPGLAGGNEQYF	TGCGCCAGCAGCTCGGCAGTTCCGGGACTAGCGGGAGGGAACGAGCAGTACTTC
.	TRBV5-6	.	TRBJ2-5	CASSLLQETQYF	TGTGCCAGCAGCTTACTACAAGAGACCCAGTACTTC
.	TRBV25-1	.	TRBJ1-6	CASRSAWVPLHF	TGTGCCAGCAGGAGTGCGTGGGTACCCCTCCACTTT